The 27 T cell receptor beta chains presented below share a single source sample, sequenced in a study of blood T cell repertoires in COVID-19. Sequencing was performed with immunoSEQ multiplex PCR; in TCRdb, only in-frame clones are kept and a portion is missing. The sample comprises fewer than 350,000 clones, almost 85% of which are singletons, and 6% to 9% rests with the top ten. Sequencing was performed on peripheral blood. These receptors all come from a human donor in a cohort sampled during active COVID-19.

This clone was seen only a few times. The chain employs TRBV9 and TRBJ1-2, with D possibly being TRBD1 (6 bases). Trimming pared 0 bases from V and 6 bases from J, leaving 12 bases between. CDR1 is SGDLS, CDR2 YYNGEE, per germline. This CDR3 region has 14 residues. The CDR3 spells CASSVASGAHGYTF. CDR3 DNA sequence: TGTGCCAGCAGCGTAGCGTCAGGGGCTCATGGCTACACCTTC.

This clone was counted once. This rearrangement joins TRBV7-2 to TRBJ2-1; D gene uncertain. The CDR3 is made up of 17 amino acids. Trimming cost V 3 bases and J 1 base, with 16 bases left between them. Per germline, CDR1 SGHTA and CDR2 FQGNSA. The CDR3 sequence: CASSFLWSKTSYNEQFF. DNA of the CDR3: TGTGCCAGCAGCTTCCTGTGGAGCAAAACTTCCTACAATGAGCAGTTCTTC.

This CDR3 reads CASSQTLTEAFF. CDR3 nucleotides: TGTGCCAGCAGCCAAACATTAACTGAAGCTTTCTTT. This sequence joins TRBV4-2 and TRBJ1-1; no reliable D call. The germline V and J ends were trimmed by 2 bases and 5 bases, with 6 bases remaining between them. CDR1 and CDR2 (germline): LGHNA, YNFKEQ. The CDR3 has 12 residues.

This chain connects TRBV29-1 to TRBJ2-5; 10 nucleotides line up with TRBD2. In germline, CDR1 is SQVTM, CDR2 ANQGSEA. Trimming took 6 bases from V and 5 from J; bases not matched to a gene: 6. The CDR3 spans 13 residues. The DNA of the CDR3 is TGCAGCGTGGACCCGGGACTAGCGGAGACCCAGTACTTC. Protein: CSVDPGLAETQYF.

The V call is TRBV24-1, the J call TRBJ2-7; 8 bases are a match to TRBD2. V lost 5 bases, J lost 12 bases, and 8 bases stayed unmatched. CDR1 and CDR2 (germline): KGHDR, SFDVKD. The CDR3 runs to 12 residues. Here the CDR3 reads CATSGVSGILYF. Here the CDR3 DNA reads TGTGCCACCAGTGGGGTTAGCGGGATCCTGTACTTC.

This chain's CDR3 is CASSRTGRGSSTDTQYF. DNA of the CDR3: TGTGCCAGCAGCCGGACAGGGCGAGGTTCTAGCACAGATACGCAGTATTTT. The gene calls are TRBV7-3 and TRBJ2-3; the match to TRBD1 covers 8 bases. The CDR3 totals 17 residues. In germline, CDR1 is SGHTA, CDR2 FQGTGA. V lost 5 bases, J lost 0 bases, and 10 bases stayed unmatched.

DNA for the CDR3: TGTGCTAGTGGTTTGCCCCCCGAGGAGGACACCTTC. Translating it yields CASGLPPEEDTF. The rearrangement uses TRBV12-5 and TRBJ1-2; D call uncertain. Trimming left V 2 bases short and J 12 bases short, with 13 bases between. This CDR3 has 12 amino acids. The germline CDR1 and CDR2 sequences are LGHNT and FRNRAP.

V and J are TRBV5-4 and TRBJ2-7; 7 bases fit TRBD2. The germline CDR1 and CDR2 sequences are SGHNT and YYREEE (reference sequence). Trimming took 0 bases from V and 0 from J; bases not matched to a gene: 3. CDR3 size: 15 residues. The CDR3 coding sequence is TGTGCCAGCAGCTTGGTGGGAGGGCACTCCTACGAGCAGTACTTC. Its protein is CASSLVGGHSYEQYF.

CDR3 coding DNA: TGTGCCACCAGCAGAGATGAGGTAGTGGGTGGCTACACCTTC. It specifies CATSRDEVVGGYTF. The rearrangement joins TRBV15 to TRBJ1-2, with D uncertain. V gave up 0 bases and J gave up 7 bases, with 12 bases separating them. The CDR3 covers 14 residues. In germline, CDR1 is LNHNV, CDR2 YYDKDF (reference sequence). The whole variable domain, filled in from reference TRBV15 and TRBJ1-2, reads DAMVIQNPRYQVTQFGKPVTLSCSQTLNHNVMYWYQQKSSQAPKLLFHYYDKDFNNEADTPDNFQSRRPNTSFCFLDIRSPGLGDTAMYLCATSRDEVVGGYTFGSGTRLTVV.

V and J are TRBV19 and TRBJ1-1; D is perhaps TRBD1 (6 bases). The CDR3 is 14 residues long. Between the trimmed V and J ends, which lost 4 bases and 3 bases, there was a span of 12 bases. Germline-derived CDR1 and CDR2 are LNHDA and SQIVND (reference sequence). The CDR3 region is CASSTRGVDTEAFF. The CDR3 DNA follows: TGTGCCAGTAGTACCAGGGGAGTTGACACTGAAGCTTTCTTT.

The CDR3 DNA is TGTGCCAGCAGCAAATCTAGGACAGGGGGCGCTGGCTCTGGAAACACCATATATTTT. Its translation is CASSKSRTGGAGSGNTIYF. The V and J genes are TRBV21-1 and TRBJ1-3; TRBD1, the table's D call, lacks a check against the DNA. TRBV21-1 is a pseudogene segment. The CDR3 has 19 amino acids.

This clone appeared once. This chain connects TRBV5-4 to TRBJ1-1; TRBD1 matches 8 bases. CDR1 is SGHNT, CDR2 YYREEE, per germline (reference sequence). The CDR3 has 15 amino acids. Trimming at V came to 7 bases and at J to 0 bases, leaving 8 bases not matched to a gene. The DNA for the CDR3 is TGTGCCAGCGTTGGGACAGGAGTCATGAACACTGAAGCTTTCTTT. It specifies CASVGTGVMNTEAFF.

The chain links TRBV3-1 (or the pseudogene TRBV3-2) to TRBJ1-2; D possibly corresponds to TRBD1 (6 bases). CDR3 size: 14 residues. Germline V gene lookup returns CDR1 LGHDT and CDR2 YNNKEL (reference sequence). Trimming took 5 bases from V and 8 from J, leaving 18 bases between them. CDR3 sequence reads: CASSSEPGQTGYTF. As DNA, the CDR3 is TGTGCCAGCAGCTCTGAGCCAGGACAGACCGGCTACACCTTC.

This sequence joins TRBV12-5 and TRBJ2-7, with TRBD1 matching 9 bases. The CDR3 has 17 residues. Germline values: CDR1 LGHNT, CDR2 FRNRAP. The trim removed 0 bases at V and 4 bases at J, leaving 10 bases unmatched. CDR3 nucleotide sequence: TGTGCTAGTGGTTTGGTAGTCGTGGGACAGGGCGCGTACGAGCAGTACTTC. This translates into CASGLVVVGQGAYEQYF.

The chain is built from TRBV9 and TRBJ1-3; 8 bases align to TRBD1. CDR3 size: 17 residues. Trimming cost V 2 bases and J 0 bases; bases outside gene matches: 7. Germline V CDR1 and CDR2: SGDLS, YYNGEE. The CDR3 is CASSVETGASSGNTIYF. CDR3 DNA sequence: TGTGCCAGCAGCGTCGAGACAGGGGCGAGCTCTGGAAACACCATATATTTT.

This clone was observed a few times. The rearrangement joins TRBV14 to TRBJ1-2; D is undetermined. V lost 1 base to trimming and J lost 0 bases, with 9 bases between them. CDR1 and CDR2 from the germline V gene are SGHDN and FVKESK. There are 15 residues in the CDR3. CDR3 protein: CASSQGGGANYGYTF. In nucleotides, the CDR3 is TGTGCCAGCAGCCAAGGTGGTGGAGCTAACTATGGCTACACCTTC.

This clone came up a few times. The V call is TRBV11-2, the J call TRBJ1-4, with D unclear. This CDR3 contains 15 residues. V dropped 1 base and J dropped 7 bases, with 13 bases sitting between them. Germline CDR1 reads SGHAT; CDR2 reads FQNNGV. CDR3 sequence reads: CASSLGLEPSEKLFF. The CDR3 coding sequence is TGTGCCAGCAGCTTAGGCCTGGAGCCATCTGAAAAACTGTTTTTT.

The chain employs TRBV6-5 and TRBJ2-3; a weak D match, TRBD2 (5 bases). Germline CDR1 and CDR2: MNHEY and SVGAGI. Deletions cut 6 bases from V and 4 bases from J, with 8 bases between. This CDR3 comprises 12 residues. The CDR3 coding sequence is TGTGCCAGCAGCCGGACTGCAGATACGCAGTATTTT. Translating it yields CASSRTADTQYF.

V and J are TRBV27 and TRBJ1-5, with D tentatively TRBD1 (6 bases). Deletions cut 3 bases from V and 5 bases from J, with 11 bases between. Per germline, CDR1 MNHEY and CDR2 SMNVEV (reference sequence). There are 14 residues in the CDR3. CDR3 in DNA: TGTGCCAGCAGTTTTAGGGGGGGGGATCAGCCCCAGCATTTT. Its protein is CASSFRGGDQPQHF.

This clone was counted a single time. This chain connects TRBV5-1 to TRBJ2-5; the match to TRBD1 covers 7 bases. The V segment lost 0 bases and the J segment 2 bases; nucleotides outside the gene matches: 1. This CDR3 is built from 14 residues. Germline V CDR1 and CDR2: SGHRS, YFSETQ. The CDR3, as DNA: TGCGCCAGCAGCTTGGGACAGGGACAAGAGACCCAGTACTTC. It specifies CASSLGQGQETQYF.

This clone was recorded only once. The rearrangement uses TRBV29-1 and TRBJ2-3; the match to TRBD1 covers 9 bases. The V gene end was trimmed by 0 bases and the J gene end by 4 bases; junction bases not matched to a gene: 8. Germline-derived CDR1 and CDR2 are SQVTM and ANQGSEA. The CDR3 has 16 amino acids. The CDR3: CSVEDPGQGSADTQYF. In DNA, the CDR3 is TGCAGCGTTGAAGACCCGGGACAGGGTTCGGCAGATACGCAGTATTTT.

The rearrangement joins TRBV5-4 to TRBJ1-3; D unresolved. V was cut by 3 bases and J by 4 bases, with 14 bases left in between. The CDR3 is 15 amino acids. CDR1 SGHNT and CDR2 YYREEE come from the germline V gene (reference sequence). CDR3 DNA: TGTGCCAGCAGCTCTTCCAAAGAGTTAGGAAACACCATATATTTT. Encoded protein: CASSSSKELGNTIYF.

The gene calls are TRBV2 and TRBJ1-2; weak D call: TRBD1 (6 bases). Germline V gene sequence: CDR1 SNHLY, CDR2 FYNNEI. Trimming cost V 7 bases and J 8 bases, with 26 bases left between them. The CDR3 spans 16 residues. The chain's CDR3 is CASTGWGGRVSEGYTF. In nucleotides, the CDR3 is TGTGCCAGCACCGGATGGGGGGGGCGCGTTTCGGAAGGCTACACCTTC.

The rearrangement joins TRBV2 to TRBJ1-2; a possible D gene is TRBD1 (5 bases). The V end lost 6 bases, the J end lost 5 bases, and 13 bases lay between the germline ends. The V gene's germline CDR1 is SNHLY and CDR2 FYNNEI. The length of the CDR3 is 13 residues. The chain's CDR3 is CASSVDSNYGYTF. For the CDR3, the DNA is TGTGCCAGCAGCGTTGACAGTAATTATGGCTACACCTTC.

The rearrangement links TRBV9 to TRBJ1-1, with a tentative D call TRBD1 (6 bases). The CDR3 is 14 amino acids. In germline, CDR1 is SGDLS, CDR2 YYNGEE. The V end was cut by 2 bases, the J end by 4 bases, with 12 bases between. The CDR3 region has the DNA TGTGCCAGCAGCGTCCAAACAGGGACCACTGAAGCTTTCTTT. It encodes CASSVQTGTTEAFF.

This chain connects TRBV9 to TRBJ2-1; TRBD2 matches at 10 bases. There are 14 residues in the CDR3. Germline V CDR1 and CDR2: SGDLS, YYNGEE. The V segment lost 2 bases and the J segment 7 bases; nucleotides outside the gene matches: 3. CDR3 sequence (DNA): TGTGCCAGCAGCGTGCTAGCGGGGGTAAATGAGCAGTTCTTC. Protein product: CASSVLAGVNEQFF.

The chain recombines TRBV12-3 or TRBV12-4 with TRBJ2-7; weak D call: TRBD2 (5 bases). V lost 4 bases and J lost 4, with 11 bases in between. The CDR3 covers 13 residues. The CDR3 region has the DNA TGTGCCAGCAGTTCCAATGGCGGGTACGAGCAGTACTTC. This encodes CASSSNGGYEQYF.